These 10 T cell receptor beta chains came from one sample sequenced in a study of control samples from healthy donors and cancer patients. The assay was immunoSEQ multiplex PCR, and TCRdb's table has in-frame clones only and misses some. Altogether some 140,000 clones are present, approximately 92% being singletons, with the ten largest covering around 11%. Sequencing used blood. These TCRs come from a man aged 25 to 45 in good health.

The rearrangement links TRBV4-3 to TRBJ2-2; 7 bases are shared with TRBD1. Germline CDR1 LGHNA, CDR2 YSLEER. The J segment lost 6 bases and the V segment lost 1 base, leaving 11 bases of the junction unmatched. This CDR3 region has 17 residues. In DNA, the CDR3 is TGCGCCAGCAGCCAAGTCTCGCTGACAGGGTGGTCCGGGGAGCTGTTTTTT. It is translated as CASSQVSLTGWSGELFF.

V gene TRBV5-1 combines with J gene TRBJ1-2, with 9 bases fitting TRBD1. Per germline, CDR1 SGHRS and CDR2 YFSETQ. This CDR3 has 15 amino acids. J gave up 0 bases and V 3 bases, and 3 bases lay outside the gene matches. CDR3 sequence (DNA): TGCGCCAGCAGCTCACAGGGGGCCTCTAACTATGGCTACACCTTC. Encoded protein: CASSSQGASNYGYTF. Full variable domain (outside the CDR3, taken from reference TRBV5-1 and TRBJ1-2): KAGVTQTPRYLIKTRGQQVTLSCSPISGHRSVSWYQQTPGQGLQFLFEYFSETQRNKGNFPGRFSGRQFSNSRSEMNVSTLELGDSALYLCASSSQGASNYGYTFGSGTRLTVV.

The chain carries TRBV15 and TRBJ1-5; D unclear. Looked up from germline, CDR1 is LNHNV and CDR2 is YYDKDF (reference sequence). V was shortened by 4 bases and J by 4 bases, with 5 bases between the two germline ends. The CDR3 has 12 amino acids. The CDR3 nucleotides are TGTGCCACCAGCACAGCAAATCAGCCCCAGCATTTT. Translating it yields CATSTANQPQHF.

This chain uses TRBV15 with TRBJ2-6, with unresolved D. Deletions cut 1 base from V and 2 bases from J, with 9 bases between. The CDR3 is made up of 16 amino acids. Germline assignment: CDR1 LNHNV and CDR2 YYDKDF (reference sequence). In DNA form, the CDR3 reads TGTGCCACCAGCAGAGCAGAGGTCGCTGGGGCCAACGTCCTGACTTTC. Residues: CATSRAEVAGANVLTF.

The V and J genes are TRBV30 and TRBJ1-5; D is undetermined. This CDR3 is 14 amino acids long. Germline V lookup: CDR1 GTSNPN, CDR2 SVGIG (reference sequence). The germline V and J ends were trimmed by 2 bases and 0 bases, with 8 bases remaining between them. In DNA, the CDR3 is TGTGCCTGGAGTAATGTAGATAGCAATCAGCCCCAGCATTTT. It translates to CAWSNVDSNQPQHF. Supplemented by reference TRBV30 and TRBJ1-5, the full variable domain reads SQTIHQWPATLVQPVGSPLSLECTVEGTSNPNLYWYRQAAGRGLQLLFYSVGIGQISSEVPQNLSASRPQDRQFILSSKKLLLSDSGFYLCAWSNVDSNQPQHFGDGTRLSIL.

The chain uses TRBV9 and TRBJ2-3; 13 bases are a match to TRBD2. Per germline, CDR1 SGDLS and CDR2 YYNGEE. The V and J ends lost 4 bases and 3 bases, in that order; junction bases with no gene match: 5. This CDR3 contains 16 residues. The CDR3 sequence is CASSLGLAGITDTQYF. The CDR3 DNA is TGTGCCAGCAGCTTGGGACTAGCGGGGATTACAGATACGCAGTATTTT.

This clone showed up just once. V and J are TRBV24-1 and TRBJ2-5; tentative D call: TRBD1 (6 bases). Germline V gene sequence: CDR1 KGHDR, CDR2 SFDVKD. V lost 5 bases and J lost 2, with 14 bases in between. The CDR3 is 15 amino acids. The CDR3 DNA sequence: TGTGCCACCAGTGTGAAACAGGGAGTACAAGAGACCCAGTACTTC. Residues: CATSVKQGVQETQYF.

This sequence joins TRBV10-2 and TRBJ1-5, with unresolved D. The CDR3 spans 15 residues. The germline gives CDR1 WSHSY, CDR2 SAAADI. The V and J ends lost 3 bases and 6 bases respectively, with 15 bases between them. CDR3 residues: CASSEDGRPAQPQHF. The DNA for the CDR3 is TGCGCCAGCAGTGAAGACGGACGCCCCGCTCAGCCCCAGCATTTT.

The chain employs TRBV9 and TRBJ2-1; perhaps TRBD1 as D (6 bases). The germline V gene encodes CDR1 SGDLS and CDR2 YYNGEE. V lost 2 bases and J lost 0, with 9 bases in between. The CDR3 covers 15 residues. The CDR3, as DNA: TGTGCCAGCAGCGTTGGACAGAGCTCCTACAATGAGCAGTTCTTC. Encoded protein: CASSVGQSSYNEQFF.

The CDR3 DNA is TGTGCCAGCAGCTTAGTTCAGGGTGGTGAAAAACTGTTTTTT. Encoded protein: CASSLVQGGEKLFF. This sequence joins TRBV7-9 and TRBJ1-4; D possibly corresponds to TRBD1 (5 bases). CDR3 length: 14 amino acids. The germline gives CDR1 SEHNR, CDR2 FQNEAQ (reference sequence). V shed 1 base and J shed 7 bases, with 10 bases lying between them.